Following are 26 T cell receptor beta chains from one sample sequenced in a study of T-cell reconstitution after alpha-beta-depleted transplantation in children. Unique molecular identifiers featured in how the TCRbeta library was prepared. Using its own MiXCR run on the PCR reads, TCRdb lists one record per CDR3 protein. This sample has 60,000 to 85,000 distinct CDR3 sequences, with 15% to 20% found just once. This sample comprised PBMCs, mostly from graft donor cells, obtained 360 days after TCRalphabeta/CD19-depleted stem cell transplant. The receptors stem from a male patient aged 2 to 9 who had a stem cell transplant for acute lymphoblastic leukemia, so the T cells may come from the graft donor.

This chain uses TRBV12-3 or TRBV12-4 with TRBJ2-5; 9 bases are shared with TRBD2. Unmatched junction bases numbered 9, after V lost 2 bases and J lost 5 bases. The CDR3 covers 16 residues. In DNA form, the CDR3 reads TGTGCCAGCAGTTTATTTAGGCCTAGCGGGAATGAGACCCAGTACTTC. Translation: CASSLFRPSGNETQYF.

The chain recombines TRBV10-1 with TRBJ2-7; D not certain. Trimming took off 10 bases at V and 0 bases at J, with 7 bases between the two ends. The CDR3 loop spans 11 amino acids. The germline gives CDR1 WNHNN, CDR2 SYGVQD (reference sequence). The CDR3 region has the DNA TGCGCCACCCATGACTCCTACGAGCAGTACTTC. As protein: CATHDSYEQYF.

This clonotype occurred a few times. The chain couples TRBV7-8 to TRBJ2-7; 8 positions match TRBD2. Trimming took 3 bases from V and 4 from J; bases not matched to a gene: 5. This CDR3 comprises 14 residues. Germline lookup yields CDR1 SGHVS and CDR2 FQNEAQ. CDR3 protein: CASSFEREWYEQYF. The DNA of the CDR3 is TGTGCCAGCAGCTTCGAGCGGGAGTGGTACGAGCAGTACTTC. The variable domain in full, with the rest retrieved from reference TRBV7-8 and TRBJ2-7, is GAGVSQSPRYKVAKRGQDVALRCDPISGHVSLFWYQQALGQGPEFLTYFQNEAQLDKSGLPSDRFFAERPEGSVSTLKIQRTQQEDSAVYLCASSFEREWYEQYFGPGTRLTVT.

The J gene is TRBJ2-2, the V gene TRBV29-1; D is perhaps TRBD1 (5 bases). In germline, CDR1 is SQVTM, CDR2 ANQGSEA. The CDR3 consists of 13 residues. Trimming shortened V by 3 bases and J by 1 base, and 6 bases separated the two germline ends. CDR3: CSVDDRNTGELFF. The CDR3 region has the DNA TGCAGCGTTGACGACAGGAACACCGGGGAGCTGTTTTTT.

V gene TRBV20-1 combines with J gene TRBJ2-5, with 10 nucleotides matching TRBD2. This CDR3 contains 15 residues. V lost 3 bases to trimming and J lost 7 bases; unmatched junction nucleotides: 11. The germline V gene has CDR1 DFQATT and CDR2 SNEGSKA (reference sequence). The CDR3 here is CSASPRLAGVGTQYF. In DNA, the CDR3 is TGCAGTGCTAGTCCCCGCCTAGCGGGAGTGGGGACCCAGTACTTC.

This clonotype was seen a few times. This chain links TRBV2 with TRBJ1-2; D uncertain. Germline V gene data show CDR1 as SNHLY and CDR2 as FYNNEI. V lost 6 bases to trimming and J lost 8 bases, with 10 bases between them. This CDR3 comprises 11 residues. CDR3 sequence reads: CASSGVSGYTF. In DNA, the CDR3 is TGTGCCAGCAGCGGGGTTAGCGGCTACACCTTC.

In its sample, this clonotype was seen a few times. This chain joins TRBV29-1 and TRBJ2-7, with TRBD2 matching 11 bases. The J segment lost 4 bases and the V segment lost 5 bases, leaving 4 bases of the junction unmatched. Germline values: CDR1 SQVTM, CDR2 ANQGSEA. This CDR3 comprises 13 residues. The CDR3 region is CSVISGRGYEQYF. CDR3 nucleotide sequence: TGCAGCGTTATTAGCGGGAGGGGGTACGAGCAGTACTTC.

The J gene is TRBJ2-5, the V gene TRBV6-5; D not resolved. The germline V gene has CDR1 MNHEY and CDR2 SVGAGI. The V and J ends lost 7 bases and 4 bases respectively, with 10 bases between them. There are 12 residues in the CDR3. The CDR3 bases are TGTGCCAGCAAGTCTCAGAGAGAGACCCAGTACTTC. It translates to CASKSQRETQYF.

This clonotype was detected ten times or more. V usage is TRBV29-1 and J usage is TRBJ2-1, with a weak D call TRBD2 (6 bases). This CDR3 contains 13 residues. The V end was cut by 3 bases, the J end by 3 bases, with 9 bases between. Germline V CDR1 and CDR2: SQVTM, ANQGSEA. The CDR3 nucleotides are TGCAGCGTTGACCGGGACTTCTACAATGAGCAGTTCTTC. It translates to CSVDRDFYNEQFF.

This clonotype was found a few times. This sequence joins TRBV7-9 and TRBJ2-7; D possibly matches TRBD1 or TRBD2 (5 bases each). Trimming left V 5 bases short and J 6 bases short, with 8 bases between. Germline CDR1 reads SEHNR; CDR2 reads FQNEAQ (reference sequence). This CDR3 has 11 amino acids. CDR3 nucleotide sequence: TGTGCCAGCAGCCGGGACGGCGAGCAGTACTTC. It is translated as CASSRDGEQYF.

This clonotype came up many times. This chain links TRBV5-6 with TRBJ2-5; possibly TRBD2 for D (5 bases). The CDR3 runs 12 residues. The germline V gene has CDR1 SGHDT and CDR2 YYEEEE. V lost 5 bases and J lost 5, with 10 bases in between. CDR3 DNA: TGTGCCAGCAGACAAACGGGGGAGACCCAGTACTTC. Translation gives CASRQTGETQYF.

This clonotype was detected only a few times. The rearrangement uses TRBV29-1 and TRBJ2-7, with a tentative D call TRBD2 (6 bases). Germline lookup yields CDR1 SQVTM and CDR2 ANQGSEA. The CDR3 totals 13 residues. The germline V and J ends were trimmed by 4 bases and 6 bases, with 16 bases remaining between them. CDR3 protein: CSVVVKKGGEQYF. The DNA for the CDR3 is TGCAGCGTTGTGGTAAAAAAGGGAGGCGAGCAGTACTTC.

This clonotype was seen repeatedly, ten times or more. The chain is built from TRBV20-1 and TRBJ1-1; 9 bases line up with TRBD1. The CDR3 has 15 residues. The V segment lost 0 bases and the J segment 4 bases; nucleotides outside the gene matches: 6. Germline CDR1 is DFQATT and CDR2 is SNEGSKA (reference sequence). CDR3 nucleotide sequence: TGCAGTGCTAGAGATCTTACAGGGGGCACCACTGAAGCTTTCTTT. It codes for CSARDLTGGTTEAFF.

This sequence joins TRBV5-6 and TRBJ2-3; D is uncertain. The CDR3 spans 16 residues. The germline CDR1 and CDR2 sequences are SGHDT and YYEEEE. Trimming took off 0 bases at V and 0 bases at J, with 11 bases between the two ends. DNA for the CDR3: TGTGCCAGCAGCTTGGTGCCCAGTTCTAGCACAGATACGCAGTATTTT. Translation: CASSLVPSSSTDTQYF.

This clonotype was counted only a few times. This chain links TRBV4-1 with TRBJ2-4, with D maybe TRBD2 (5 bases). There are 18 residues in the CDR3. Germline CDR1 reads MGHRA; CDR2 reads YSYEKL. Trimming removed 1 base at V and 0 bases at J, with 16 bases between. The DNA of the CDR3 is TGCGCCAGCAGCCAAGGGTTGGGAGCCCCGCTAGCCAAAAACATTCAGTACTTC. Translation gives CASSQGLGAPLAKNIQYF.

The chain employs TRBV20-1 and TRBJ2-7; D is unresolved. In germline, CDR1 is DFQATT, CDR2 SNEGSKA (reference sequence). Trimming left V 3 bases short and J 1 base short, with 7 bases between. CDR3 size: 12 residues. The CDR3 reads CSARGGSYEQYF. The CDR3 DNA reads TGCAGTGCTAGGGGCGGATCCTACGAGCAGTACTTC.

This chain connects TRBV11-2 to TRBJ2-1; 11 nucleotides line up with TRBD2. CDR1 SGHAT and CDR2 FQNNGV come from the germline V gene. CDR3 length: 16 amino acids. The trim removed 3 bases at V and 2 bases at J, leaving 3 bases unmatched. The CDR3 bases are TGTGCCAGCAGCTTCCATAGCGGGAGGGCCTACAATGAGCAGTTCTTC. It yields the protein CASSFHSGRAYNEQFF.

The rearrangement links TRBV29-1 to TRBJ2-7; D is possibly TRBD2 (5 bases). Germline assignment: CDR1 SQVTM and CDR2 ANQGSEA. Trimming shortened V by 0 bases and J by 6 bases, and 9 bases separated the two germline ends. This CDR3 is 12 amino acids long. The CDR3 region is CSVEEERAEQYF. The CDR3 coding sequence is TGCAGCGTTGAAGAGGAGAGGGCCGAGCAGTACTTC.

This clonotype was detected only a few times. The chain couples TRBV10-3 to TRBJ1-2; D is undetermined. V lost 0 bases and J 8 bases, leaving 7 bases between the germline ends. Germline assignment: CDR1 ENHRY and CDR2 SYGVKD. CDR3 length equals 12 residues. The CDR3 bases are TGTGCCATCAGTGAGTCGTCAGGAGGCTACACCTTC. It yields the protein CAISESSGGYTF.

The CDR3 DNA is TGTGCCAGCAGTTTAGGGCCAGGTCATCAGCCCCAGCATTTT. Encoded protein: CASSLGPGHQPQHF. The gene calls are TRBV12-3 or TRBV12-4 and TRBJ1-5; D call uncertain. Trimming removed 1 base from V and 5 bases from J, with 9 bases in between. The CDR3 extends over 14 amino acids.

The DNA of the CDR3 is TGTGCCAGCAGTTCCCGACTAACCCTCAACACCGGGGAGCTGTTTTTT. As protein: CASSSRLTLNTGELFF. The V call is TRBV12-3 or TRBV12-4, the J call TRBJ2-2; TRBD2 might be the D (5 bases). This CDR3 has 16 amino acids. Trimming removed 4 bases from V and 2 bases from J, with 14 bases in between.

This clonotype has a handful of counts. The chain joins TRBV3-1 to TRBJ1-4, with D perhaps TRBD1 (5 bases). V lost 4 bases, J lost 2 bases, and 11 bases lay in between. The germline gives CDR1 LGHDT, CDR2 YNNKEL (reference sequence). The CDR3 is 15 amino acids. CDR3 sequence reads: CASSPWDGTNEKLFF. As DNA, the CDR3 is TGTGCCAGCAGCCCGTGGGACGGCACTAATGAAAAACTGTTTTTT.

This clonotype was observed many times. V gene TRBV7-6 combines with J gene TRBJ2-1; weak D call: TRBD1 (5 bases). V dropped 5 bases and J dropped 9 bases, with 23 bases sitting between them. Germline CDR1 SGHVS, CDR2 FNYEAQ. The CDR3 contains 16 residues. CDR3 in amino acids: CASSTLERGWASEQFF. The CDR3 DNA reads TGTGCCAGCAGCACCCTAGAAAGGGGATGGGCGAGTGAGCAGTTCTTC.

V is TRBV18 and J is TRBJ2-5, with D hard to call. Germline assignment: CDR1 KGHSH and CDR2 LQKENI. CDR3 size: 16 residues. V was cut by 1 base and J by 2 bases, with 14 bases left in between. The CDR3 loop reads CASSPRRFTGQETQYF. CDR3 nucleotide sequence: TGTGCCAGCTCACCACGGAGATTCACTGGACAAGAGACCCAGTACTTC.

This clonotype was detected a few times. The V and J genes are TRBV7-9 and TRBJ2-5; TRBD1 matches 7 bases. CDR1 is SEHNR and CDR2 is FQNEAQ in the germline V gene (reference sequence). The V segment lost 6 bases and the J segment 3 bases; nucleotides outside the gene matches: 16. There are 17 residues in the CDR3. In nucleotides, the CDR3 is TGTGCCAGCAGTTACAGGGGCCGAGGGCTCACCAAAGAGACCCAGTACTTC. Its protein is CASSYRGRGLTKETQYF.

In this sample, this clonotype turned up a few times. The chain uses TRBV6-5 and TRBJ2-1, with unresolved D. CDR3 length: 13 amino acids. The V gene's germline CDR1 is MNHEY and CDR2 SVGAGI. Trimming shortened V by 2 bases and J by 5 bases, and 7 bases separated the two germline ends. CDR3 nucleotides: TGTGCCAGCAGTTACAGGATCAACAATGAGCAGTTCTTC. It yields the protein CASSYRINNEQFF.